This T cell receptor (beta chain) was recorded in a study of T cell repertoires in cytomegalovirus infection. Study-level results: Dominating the ex vivo response were HLA-C-restricted CMV-specific TCR beta clonotypes. Accumulated public TCR beta family frequency recognized individuals carrying CMV together with the relevant HLA.

CDR3 length: 12 residues. The germline CDR1 and CDR2 sequences are SGHTA and FQGNSA. Notes on this clonotype: The antigen is not known. This could be a read error, since a much larger clone is one nucleotide away.

A single record per CDR3 protein comes from TCRdb applying MiXCR to the reads. This table has under 850,000 distinct CDR3 sequences, approximately 34% appearing once. Input material: PBMCs. The origin of this receptor is a human donor in good health (CMV status not recorded). Some clones in this sample may be carry-over from other donors' samples. This chain joins TRBV7-2 and TRBJ2-5, with 8 bases lining up with TRBD2. DNA of the CDR3: TGTGCCAGCAGACGAGCGGGGGAGACCCAGAACTTC. Amino acids: CASRRAGETQNF.